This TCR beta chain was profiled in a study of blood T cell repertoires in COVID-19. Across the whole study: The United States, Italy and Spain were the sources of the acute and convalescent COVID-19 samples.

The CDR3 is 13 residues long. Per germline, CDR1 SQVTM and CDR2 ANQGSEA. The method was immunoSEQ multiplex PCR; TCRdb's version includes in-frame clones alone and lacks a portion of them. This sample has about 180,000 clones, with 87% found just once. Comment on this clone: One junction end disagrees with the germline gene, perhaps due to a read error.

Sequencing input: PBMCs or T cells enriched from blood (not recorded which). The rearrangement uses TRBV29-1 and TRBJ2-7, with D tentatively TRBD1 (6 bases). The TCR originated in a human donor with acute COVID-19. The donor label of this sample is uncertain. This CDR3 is CSVTGSGRAHLDF. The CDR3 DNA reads TGCAGCGTTACAGGGTCTGGCCGAGCGCACCTAGACTTC.